What follows is one TCR beta chain and its context. The sample comes from a study of regulatory T cells in long-lasting Graves disease. CDR3 regions were amplified by Arm-PCR using iRepertoire HTBI primers to build TCR beta libraries. TCRdb called the multiplex PCR reads again in MiXCR, with one record for every CDR3 protein. The sample includes over 400,000 distinct CDR3 sequences, around 15% of them seen just once. The time point: newly diagnosed GD, antithyroid drugs for less than 3 months. Generation of the TCR library employed RNA extracted from PBMCs. These data were also filed under a second study, of T cells in Graves' hyperthyroidism and ophthalmopathy.

The receptor comes from a woman aged 50 to 60 with Graves disease. Sequencing used peripheral blood mononuclear cells (PBMCs), obtained at new diagnosis, from a patient treated with antithyroid drugs.

CDR3 region: CASSRFEGPSSYNEQFF. CDR3 bases: TGTGCCAGCTCACGGTTCGAGGGTCCAAGCTCCTACAATGAGCAGTTCTTC. The chain has TRBV18 and TRBJ2-1; TRBD2 is a possible D gene (5 bases). Germline values: CDR1 KGHSH, CDR2 LQKENI. The V end was cut by 4 bases, the J end by 0 bases, with 16 bases between. The CDR3 consists of 17 residues.